This TCR beta chain comes out of a study of early T cells in non-severe SARS-CoV-2 infection. Overall study context: The sequenced material was bulk RNA from unsorted whole blood, and its chains were unpaired.

Attachment of unique molecular identifiers was made to individual cDNA molecules. In TCRdb, the 5' RACE reads were re-called with MiXCR into one record per CDR3 protein. This table holds around 26,000 distinct CDR3 sequences, about 4.5% found once. V was clipped by 3 bases and J by 7 bases; unmatched bases: 6. Germline V lookup: CDR1 MNHEY, CDR2 SVGEGT. The CDR3 runs 14 residues. This receptor was taken from an adult who was a healthcare worker with PCR-confirmed SARS-CoV-2 infection or an uninfected control (not recorded which). The chain carries TRBV6-2 or TRBV6-3 and TRBJ2-1; TRBD2 aligns across 7 bases. The source material was whole blood. CDR3 residues: CASSYPGGLNEQFF. In DNA form, the CDR3 reads TGTGCCAGCAGTTATCCGGGGGGTTTGAATGAGCAGTTCTTC.